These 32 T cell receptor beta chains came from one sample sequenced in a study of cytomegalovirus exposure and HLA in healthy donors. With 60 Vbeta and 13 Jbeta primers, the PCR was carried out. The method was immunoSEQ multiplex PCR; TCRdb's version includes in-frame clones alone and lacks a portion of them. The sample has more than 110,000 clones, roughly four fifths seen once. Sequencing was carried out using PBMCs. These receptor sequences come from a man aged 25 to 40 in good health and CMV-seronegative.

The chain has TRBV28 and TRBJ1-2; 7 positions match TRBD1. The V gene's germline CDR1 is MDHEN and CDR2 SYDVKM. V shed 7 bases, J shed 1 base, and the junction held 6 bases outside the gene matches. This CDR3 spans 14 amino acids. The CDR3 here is CASTLQGLNYGYTF. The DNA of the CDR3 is TGTGCCAGCACCTTACAGGGGCTTAACTATGGCTACACCTTC.

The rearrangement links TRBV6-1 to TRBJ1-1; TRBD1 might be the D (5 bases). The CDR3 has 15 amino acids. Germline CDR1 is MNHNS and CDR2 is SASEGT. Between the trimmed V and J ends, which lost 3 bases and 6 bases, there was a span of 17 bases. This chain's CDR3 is CASSDREGAASEAFF. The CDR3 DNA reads TGTGCCAGCAGTGACAGGGAAGGGGCCGCGTCTGAAGCTTTCTTT.

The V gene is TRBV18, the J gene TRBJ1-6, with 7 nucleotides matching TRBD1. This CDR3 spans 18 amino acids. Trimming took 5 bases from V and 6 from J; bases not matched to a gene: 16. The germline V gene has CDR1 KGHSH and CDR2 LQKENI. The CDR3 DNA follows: TGTGCCAGCTCAGCGATGATGCTACAGGGGAGCCTTAATTCACCCCTCCACTTT. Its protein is CASSAMMLQGSLNSPLHF.

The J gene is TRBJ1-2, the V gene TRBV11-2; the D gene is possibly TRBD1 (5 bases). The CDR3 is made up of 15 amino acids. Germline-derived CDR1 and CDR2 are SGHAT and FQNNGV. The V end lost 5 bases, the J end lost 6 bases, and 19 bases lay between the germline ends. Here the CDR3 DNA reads TGTGCCAGCAGCCCCCCCGATTCGACAGTACATGGCTACACCTTC. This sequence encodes CASSPPDSTVHGYTF.

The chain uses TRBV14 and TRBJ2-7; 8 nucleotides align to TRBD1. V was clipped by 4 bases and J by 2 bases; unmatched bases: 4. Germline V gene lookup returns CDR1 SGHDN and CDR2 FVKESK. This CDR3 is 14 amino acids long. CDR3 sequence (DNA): TGTGCCAGCAGCCCAACGACAGGGGCCTACGAGCAGTACTTC. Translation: CASSPTTGAYEQYF.

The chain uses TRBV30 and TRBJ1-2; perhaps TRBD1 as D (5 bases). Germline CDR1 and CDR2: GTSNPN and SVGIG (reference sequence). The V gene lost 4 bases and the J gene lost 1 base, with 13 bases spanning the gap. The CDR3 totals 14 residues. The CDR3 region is CAWKQANNNYGYTF. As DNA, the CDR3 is TGTGCCTGGAAACAGGCGAACAATAACTATGGCTACACCTTC.

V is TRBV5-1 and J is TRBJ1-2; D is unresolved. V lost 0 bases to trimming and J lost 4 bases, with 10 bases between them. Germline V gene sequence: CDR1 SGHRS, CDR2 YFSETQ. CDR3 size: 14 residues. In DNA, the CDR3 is TGCGCCAGCAGCTTGGATGTGAGGTCCTATGGCTACACCTTC. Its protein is CASSLDVRSYGYTF.

CDR3 sequence: CASSLGERGIYNEQFF. CDR3 coding DNA: TGCGCCAGCAGCTTGGGTGAGCGGGGGATCTACAATGAGCAGTTCTTC. The V call is TRBV5-1, the J call TRBJ2-1; 8 nucleotides line up with TRBD2. The length of the CDR3 is 16 residues. Germline CDR1 reads SGHRS; CDR2 reads YFSETQ. The junction had 5 bases not matched to a gene; V was cut back by 0 bases and J by 3 bases.

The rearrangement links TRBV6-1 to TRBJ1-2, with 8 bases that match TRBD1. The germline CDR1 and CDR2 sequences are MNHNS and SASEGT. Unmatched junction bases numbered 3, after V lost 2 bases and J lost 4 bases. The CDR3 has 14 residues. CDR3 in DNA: TGTGCCAGCAGTGAAAGGGACAGGCTCTATGGCTACACCTTC. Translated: CASSERDRLYGYTF.

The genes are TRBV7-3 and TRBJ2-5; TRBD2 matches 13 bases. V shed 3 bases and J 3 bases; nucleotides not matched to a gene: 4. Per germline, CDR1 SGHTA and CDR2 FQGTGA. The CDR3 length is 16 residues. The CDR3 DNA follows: TGTGCCAGCAGCTTGACTAGCGGGGGGCCCAAAGAGACCCAGTACTTC. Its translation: CASSLTSGGPKETQYF.

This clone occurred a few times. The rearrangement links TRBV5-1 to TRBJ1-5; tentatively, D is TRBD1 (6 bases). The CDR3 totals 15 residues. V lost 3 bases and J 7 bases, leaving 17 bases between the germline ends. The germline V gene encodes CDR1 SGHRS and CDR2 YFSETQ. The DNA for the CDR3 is TGCGCCAGCAGCTCCACAGGGACGAGTGGGCAGCCCCAGCATTTT. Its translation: CASSSTGTSGQPQHF.

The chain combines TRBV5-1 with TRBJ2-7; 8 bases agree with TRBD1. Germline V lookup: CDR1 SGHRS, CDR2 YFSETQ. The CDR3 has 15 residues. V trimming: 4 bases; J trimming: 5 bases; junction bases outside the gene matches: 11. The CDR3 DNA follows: TGCGCCAGCAGCCCTCCTGAGACAGGGGTCAACGAGCAGTACTTC. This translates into CASSPPETGVNEQYF.

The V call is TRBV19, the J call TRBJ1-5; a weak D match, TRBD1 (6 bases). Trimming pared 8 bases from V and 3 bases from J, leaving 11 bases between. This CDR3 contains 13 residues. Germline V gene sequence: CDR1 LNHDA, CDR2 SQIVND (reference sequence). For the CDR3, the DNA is TGTGCCAGTGGGGGGGGCCTCAATCAGCCCCAGCATTTT. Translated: CASGGGLNQPQHF. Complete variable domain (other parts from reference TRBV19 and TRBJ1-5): DGGITQSPKYLFRKEGQNVTLSCEQNLNHDAMYWYRQDPGQGLRLIYYSQIVNDFQKGDIAEGYSVSREKKESFPLTVTSAQKNPTAFYLCASGGGLNQPQHFGDGTRLSIL.

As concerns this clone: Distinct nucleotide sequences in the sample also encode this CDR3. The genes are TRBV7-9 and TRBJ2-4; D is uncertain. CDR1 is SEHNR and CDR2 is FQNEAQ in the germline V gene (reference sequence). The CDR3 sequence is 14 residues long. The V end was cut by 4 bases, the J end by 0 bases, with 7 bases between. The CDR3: CASSSEIAKNIQYF. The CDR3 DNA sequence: TGTGCCAGCAGCTCCGAGATAGCCAAAAACATTCAGTACTTC.

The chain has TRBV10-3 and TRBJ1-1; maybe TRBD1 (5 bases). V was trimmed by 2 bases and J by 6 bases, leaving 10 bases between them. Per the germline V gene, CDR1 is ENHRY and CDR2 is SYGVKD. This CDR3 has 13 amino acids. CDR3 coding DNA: TGTGCCATCAGTGAGGCGGGGCGGGCTGAAGCTTTCTTT. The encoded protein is CAISEAGRAEAFF.

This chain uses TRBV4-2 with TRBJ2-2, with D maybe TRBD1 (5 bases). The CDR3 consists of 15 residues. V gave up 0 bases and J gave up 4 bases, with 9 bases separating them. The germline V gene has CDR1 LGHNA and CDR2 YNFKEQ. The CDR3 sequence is CASSQDRQSTGELFF. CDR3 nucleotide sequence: TGTGCCAGCAGCCAAGACCGACAGAGCACCGGGGAGCTGTTTTTT.

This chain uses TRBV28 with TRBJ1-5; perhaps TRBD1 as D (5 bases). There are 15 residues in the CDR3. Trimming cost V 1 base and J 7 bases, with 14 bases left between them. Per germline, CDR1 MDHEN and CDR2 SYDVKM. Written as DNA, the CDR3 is TGTGCCAGCAGTTTATCAGACAGCGACAGACAGCCCCAGCATTTT. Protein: CASSLSDSDRQPQHF.

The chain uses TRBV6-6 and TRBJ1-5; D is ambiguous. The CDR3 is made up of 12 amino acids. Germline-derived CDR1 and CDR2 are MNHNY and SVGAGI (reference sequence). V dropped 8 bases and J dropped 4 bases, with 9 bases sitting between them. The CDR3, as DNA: TGTGCCAGCTCCGGGTCGAATCAGCCCCAGCATTTT. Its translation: CASSGSNQPQHF.

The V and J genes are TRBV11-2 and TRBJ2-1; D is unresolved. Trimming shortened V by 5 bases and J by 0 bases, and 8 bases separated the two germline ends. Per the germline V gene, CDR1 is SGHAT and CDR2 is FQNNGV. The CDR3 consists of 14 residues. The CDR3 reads CASSPASSYNEQFF. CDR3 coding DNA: TGTGCCAGCAGCCCCGCTAGCTCCTACAATGAGCAGTTCTTC.

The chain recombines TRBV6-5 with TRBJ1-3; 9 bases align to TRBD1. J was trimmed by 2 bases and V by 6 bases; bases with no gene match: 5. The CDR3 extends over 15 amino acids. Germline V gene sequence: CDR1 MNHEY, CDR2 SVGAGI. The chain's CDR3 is CASRTGGSAGNTIYF. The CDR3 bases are TGTGCCAGCAGGACAGGGGGGTCGGCTGGAAACACCATATATTTT.

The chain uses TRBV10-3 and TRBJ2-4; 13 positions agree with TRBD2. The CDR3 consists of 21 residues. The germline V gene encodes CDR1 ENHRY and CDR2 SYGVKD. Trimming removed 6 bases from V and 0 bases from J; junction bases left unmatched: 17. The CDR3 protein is CAISAEQGQGLAGQAKNIQYF. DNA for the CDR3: TGTGCCATCAGCGCCGAGCAAGGACAGGGACTAGCGGGACAAGCCAAAAACATTCAGTACTTC.

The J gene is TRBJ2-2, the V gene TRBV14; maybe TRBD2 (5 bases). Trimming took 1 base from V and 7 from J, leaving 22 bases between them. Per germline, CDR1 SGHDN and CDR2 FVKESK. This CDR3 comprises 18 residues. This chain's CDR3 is CASSQVLRRAGAGGELFF. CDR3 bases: TGTGCCAGCAGCCAAGTGCTTAGAAGGGCCGGCGCGGGCGGGGAGCTGTTTTTT.

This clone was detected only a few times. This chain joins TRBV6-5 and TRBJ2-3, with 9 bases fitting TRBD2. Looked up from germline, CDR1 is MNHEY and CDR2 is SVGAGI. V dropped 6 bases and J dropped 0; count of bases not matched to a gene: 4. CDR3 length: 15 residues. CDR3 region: CASSASGASTDTQYF. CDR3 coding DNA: TGTGCCAGCAGCGCTAGCGGGGCAAGCACAGATACGCAGTATTTT.

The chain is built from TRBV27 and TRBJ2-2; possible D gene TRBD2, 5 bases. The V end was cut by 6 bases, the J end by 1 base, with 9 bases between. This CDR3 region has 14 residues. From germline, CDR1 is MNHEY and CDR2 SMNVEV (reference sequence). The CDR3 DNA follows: TGTGCCAGCAGGAAGGACTGGAACACCGGGGAGCTGTTTTTT. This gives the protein CASRKDWNTGELFF.

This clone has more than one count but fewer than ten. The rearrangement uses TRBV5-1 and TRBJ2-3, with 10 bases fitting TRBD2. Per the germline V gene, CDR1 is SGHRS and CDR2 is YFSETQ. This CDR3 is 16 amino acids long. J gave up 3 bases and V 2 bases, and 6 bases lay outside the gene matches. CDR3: CASSLERAGGTDTQYF. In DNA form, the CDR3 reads TGCGCCAGCAGCTTAGAAAGAGCGGGGGGGACAGATACGCAGTATTTT.

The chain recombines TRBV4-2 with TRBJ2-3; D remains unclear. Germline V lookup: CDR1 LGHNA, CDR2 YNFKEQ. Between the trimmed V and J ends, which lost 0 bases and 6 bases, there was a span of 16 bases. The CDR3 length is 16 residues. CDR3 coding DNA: TGTGCCAGCAGCCAAGATCAACGGAGTATCGTGGATACGCAGTATTTT. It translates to CASSQDQRSIVDTQYF.

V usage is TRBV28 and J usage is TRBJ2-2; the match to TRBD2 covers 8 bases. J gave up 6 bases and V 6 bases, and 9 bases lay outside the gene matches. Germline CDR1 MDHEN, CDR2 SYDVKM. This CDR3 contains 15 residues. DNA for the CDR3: TGTGCCAGCAGGTCGGGGGGGCCGCGGCCCGGGGAGCTGTTTTTT. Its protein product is CASRSGGPRPGELFF.

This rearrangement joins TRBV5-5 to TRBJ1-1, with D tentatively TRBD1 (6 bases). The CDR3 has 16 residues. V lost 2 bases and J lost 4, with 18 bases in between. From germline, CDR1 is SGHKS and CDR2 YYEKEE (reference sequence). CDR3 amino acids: CASSLTRTAGTTEAFF. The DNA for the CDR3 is TGTGCCAGCAGCTTAACTCGGACAGCGGGAACCACTGAAGCTTTCTTT.

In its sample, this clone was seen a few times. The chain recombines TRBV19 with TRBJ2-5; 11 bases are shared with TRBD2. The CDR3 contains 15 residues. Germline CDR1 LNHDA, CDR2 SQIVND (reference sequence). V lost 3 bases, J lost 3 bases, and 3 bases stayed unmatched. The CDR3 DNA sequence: TGTGCCAGTAGTATTAGCGGGAGGGCCGAAGAGACCCAGTACTTC. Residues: CASSISGRAEETQYF. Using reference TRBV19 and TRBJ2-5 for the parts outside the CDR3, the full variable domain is DGGITQSPKYLFRKEGQNVTLSCEQNLNHDAMYWYRQDPGQGLRLIYYSQIVNDFQKGDIAEGYSVSREKKESFPLTVTSAQKNPTAFYLCASSISGRAEETQYFGPGTRLLVL.

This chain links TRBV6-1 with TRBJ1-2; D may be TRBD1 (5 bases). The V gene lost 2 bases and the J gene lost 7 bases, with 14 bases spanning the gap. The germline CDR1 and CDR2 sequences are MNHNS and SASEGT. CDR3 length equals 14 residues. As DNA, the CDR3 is TGTGCCAGCAGTGAAAGTCAGGGTGTTGGTGGCTACACCTTC. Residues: CASSESQGVGGYTF.

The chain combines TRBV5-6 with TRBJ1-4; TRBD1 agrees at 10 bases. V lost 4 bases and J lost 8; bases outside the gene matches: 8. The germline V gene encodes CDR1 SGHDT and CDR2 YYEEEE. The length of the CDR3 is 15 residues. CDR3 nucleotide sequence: TGTGCCAGCAGCGGAGACAGGGGGCTAGGGGAAAAACTGTTTTTT. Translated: CASSGDRGLGEKLFF.

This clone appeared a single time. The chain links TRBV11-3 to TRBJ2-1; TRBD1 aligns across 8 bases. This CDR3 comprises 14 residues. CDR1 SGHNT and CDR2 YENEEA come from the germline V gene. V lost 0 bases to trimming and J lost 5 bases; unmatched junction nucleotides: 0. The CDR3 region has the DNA TGTGCCAGCAGCTTAGAGACAGGGGACAATGAGCAGTTCTTC. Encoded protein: CASSLETGDNEQFF.